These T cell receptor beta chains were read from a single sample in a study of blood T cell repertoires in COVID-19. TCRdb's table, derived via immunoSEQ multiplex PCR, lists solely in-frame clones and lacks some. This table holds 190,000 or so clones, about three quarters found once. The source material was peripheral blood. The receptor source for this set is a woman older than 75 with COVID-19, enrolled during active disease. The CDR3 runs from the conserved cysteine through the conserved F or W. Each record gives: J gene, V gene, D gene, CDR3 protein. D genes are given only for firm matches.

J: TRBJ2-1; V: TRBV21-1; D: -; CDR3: CASSKARLAGNYNEQFF
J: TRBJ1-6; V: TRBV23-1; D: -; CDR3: CASSQSQTLGSGSPLHF
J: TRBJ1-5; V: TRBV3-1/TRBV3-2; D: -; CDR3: CASSQGRVDQPQHF
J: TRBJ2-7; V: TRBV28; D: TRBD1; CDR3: CASSSGQEYEQYF
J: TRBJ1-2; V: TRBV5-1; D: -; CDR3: CASSLFRLGGGYTF
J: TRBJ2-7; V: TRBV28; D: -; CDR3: CASTQAHPYEQYF
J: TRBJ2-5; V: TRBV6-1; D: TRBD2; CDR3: CASSEATSGGTQYF
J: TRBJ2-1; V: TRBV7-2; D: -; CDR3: CASSLASGYYNEQFF
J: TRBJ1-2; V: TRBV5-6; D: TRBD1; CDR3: CASSWGQDYGYTF
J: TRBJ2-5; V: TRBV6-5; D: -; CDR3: CASKMGGGGQETQYF
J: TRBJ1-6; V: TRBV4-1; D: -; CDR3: CASSPRASGLSNSPLHF
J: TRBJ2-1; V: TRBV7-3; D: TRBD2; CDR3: CASSRLAGINEQFF
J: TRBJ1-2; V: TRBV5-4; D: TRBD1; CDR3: CASSRQGSDYGYTF
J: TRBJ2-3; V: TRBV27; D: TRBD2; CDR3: CASSKGLAGSTDTQYF
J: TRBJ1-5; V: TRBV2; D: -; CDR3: CASSVQEPNQPQHF
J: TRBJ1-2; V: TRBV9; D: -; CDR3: CASSVAPTGFNYGYTF
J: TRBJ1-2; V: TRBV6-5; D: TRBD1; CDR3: CASSLTGVGYTF
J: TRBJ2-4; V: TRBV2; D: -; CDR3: CASSDRLVGNIQYF
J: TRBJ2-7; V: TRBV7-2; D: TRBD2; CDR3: CASSPFSGGAGYEQYF
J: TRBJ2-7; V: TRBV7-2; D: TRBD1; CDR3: CASSPTGGEPYEQYF
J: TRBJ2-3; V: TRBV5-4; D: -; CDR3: CASSLREDTQYF
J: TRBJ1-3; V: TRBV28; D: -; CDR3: CASSLRQVSGNTIYF
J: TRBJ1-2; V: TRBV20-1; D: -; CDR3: CSAEGVDGYTF
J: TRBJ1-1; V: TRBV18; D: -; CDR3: CASSPGPENEAFF
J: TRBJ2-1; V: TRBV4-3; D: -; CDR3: CASSPGPPTGNNEQFF
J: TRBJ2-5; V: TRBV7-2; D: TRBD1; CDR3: CASSLTTGFETQYF
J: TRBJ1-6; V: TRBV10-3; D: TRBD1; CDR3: CAISEGTGLPTPLHF
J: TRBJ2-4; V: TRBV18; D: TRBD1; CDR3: CASSLTGDKNIQYF
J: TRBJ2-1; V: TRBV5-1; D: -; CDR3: CASSFQGFDEQFF
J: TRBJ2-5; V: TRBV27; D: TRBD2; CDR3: CASKSSIINSGRETQYF
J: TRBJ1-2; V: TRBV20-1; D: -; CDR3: CSATEGGGYTF
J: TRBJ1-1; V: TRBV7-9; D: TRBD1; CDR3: CASSGLTGGSVEAFF
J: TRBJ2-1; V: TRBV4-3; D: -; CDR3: CASSQDWKGVHNEQFF
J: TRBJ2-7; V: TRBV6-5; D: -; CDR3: CASSNGGLGYEQYF
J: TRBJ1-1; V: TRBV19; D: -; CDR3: CASNLNRAIPEAFF
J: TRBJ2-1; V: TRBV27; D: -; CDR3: CASSLKASSYNEQFF
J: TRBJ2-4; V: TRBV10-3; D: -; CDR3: CAISSSLMAGESKNIQYF
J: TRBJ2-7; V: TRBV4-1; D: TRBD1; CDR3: CASSRLGDSKSSYEQYF
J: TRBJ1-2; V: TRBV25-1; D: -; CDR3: CASSEGGSNYGYTF
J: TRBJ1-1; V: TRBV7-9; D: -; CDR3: CASSLGGPTEAFF
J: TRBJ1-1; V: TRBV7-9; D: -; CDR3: CASGREGAFF
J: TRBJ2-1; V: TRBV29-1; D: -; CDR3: CSVEDVEARRYNEQFF
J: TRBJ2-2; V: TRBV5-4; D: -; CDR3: CASTVDRNTGELFF
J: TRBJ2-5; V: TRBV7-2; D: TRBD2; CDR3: CASSLSSGGIQETQYF
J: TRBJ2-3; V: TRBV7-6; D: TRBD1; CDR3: CASSLGETGGFTDTQYF
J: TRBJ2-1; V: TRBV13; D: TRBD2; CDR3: CASSWVLSGEQFF
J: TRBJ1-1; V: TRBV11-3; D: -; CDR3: CASSPGGHFGSTEAFF
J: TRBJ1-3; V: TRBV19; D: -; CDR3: CASSIRGGLISGNTIYF
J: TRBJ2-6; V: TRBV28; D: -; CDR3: CASSSSGANVLTF
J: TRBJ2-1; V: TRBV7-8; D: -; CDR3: CASSLTAGRYNEQFF
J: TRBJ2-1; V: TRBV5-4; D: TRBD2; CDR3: CASSLVPGLAGGEQFF
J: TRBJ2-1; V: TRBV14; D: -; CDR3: CASSQGLYNEQFF